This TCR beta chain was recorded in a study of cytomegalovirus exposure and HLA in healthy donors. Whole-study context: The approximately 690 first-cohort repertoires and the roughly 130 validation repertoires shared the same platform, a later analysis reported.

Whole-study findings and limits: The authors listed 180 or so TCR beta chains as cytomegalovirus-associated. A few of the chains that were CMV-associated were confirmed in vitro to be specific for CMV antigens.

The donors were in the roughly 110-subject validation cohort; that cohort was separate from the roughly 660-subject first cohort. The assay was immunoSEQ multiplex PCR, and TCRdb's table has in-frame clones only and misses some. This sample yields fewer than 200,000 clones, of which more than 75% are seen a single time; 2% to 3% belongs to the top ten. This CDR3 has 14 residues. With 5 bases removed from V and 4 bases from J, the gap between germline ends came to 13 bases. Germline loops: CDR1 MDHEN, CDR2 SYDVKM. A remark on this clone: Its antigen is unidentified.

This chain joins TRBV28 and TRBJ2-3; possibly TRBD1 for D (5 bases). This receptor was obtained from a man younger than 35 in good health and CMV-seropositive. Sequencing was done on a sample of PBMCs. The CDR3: CASSVPQGADTQYF. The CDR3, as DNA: TGTGCCAGCAGTGTACCGCAGGGTGCAGATACGCAGTATTTT.